The TCR beta chain under discussion was sequenced for a study of monozygotic twins with cystic fibrosis. This clone appeared a single time. Its antigen is as yet unknown. The germline gives CDR1 MNHEY, CDR2 SVGAGI. Between the trimmed V and J ends, which lost 0 bases and 5 bases, there was a span of 16 bases. The CDR3 runs 16 residues. Libraries were prepared by immunoSEQ multiplex PCR; TCRdb keeps only in-frame clonotypes and omits some of them. The sample holds around 10,000 clones, roughly 99.4% seen once. Whole-study results and caveats: The repertoire was suggested to be naive-dominated, clonality median about 0.0095. V usage most resembled the co-twin in 13 of 16 pairs. Age, concordance and disease severity did not associate with shared CDR3 numbers.

This TCR was sampled from a young man with cystic fibrosis. The gene calls are TRBV6-5 and TRBJ1-2; a weak D match, TRBD1 (6 bases). What was sequenced was blood. CDR3 protein: CASSYSIGGRGYGYTF. CDR3 coding DNA: TGTGCCAGCAGTTACTCGATAGGGGGGAGGGGATATGGCTACACCTTC.